This note documents a single TCR beta chain sequence. Its antigen is still unknown. A single base separates this from a much larger clone, so it may be a read error. The germline CDR1 and CDR2 sequences are LGHDT and YNNKEL (reference sequence). The trim removed 8 bases at V and 8 bases at J, leaving 8 bases unmatched. CDR3 length equals 12 residues. Time point meaning: persistent/refractory GD, antithyroid drugs over 5 years with positive TRAb. Extracted PBMC RNA gave rise to the TCR library. Graves' disease diagnosis relied on American Thyroid Association guidelines. The sample belongs to a study of regulatory T cells in long-lasting Graves disease. Overall study: More than 5 years of antithyroid drugs with positive TSH receptor antibodies defined persistent Graves' disease.

Findings and limits, study-wide: Persistent disease samples used TRBV28, TRBJ1-2 and TRBJ2-5 preferentially. With 2,741 shared public clonotypes, persistent patients exceeded new patients, who shared just over 950.

HTBI primers from iRepertoire and Arm-PCR of CDR3 regions yielded the TCR beta libraries. Each CDR3 protein is one row after TCRdb ran MiXCR on the multiplex PCR reads. The sample yields some 370,000 distinct CDR3 sequences, under 25% seen once. The receptor's source is a female donor with Graves disease. Here the sequenced sample was peripheral blood mononuclear cells (PBMCs), taken when the disease was refractory, from a patient treated with antithyroid drugs. The chain has TRBV3-1 and TRBJ2-7; TRBD2 matches 8 bases. CDR3 sequence reads: CASAGTRSKQYF. The DNA for the CDR3 is TGTGCCAGCGCCGGGACTAGGTCCAAGCAGTACTTC.